Listed here are 18 T cell receptor beta chains from one sample, sequenced in a study of T cells in Graves' hyperthyroidism and ophthalmopathy. RNA transcripts served as the template for amplifying TCR beta CDR3 regions. First-round RT-PCR targeting the TCR CDR3 was performed with the HTBI primer set. From the multiplex PCR reads, TCRdb called clonotypes with MiXCR, one entry per CDR3 protein. The sample carries about 420,000 distinct CDR3 sequences, roughly an eighth recorded once. The sample consisted of blood. Receptors were obtained from a young woman with Graves' hyperthyroidism.

The J gene is TRBJ1-1, the V gene TRBV2, with D unresolved. The CDR3 is 13 amino acids. V lost 2 bases and J 4 bases, leaving 8 bases between the germline ends. Germline values: CDR1 SNHLY, CDR2 FYNNEI. CDR3 nucleotides: TGTGCCAGCAGTGAAAATCCGGGCACTGAAGCTTTCTTT. Translated, it gives CASSENPGTEAFF.

This clonotype was counted ten times or more. V usage is TRBV6-1 and J usage is TRBJ1-2; 8 bases agree with TRBD1. Unmatched junction bases numbered 9, after V lost 6 bases and J lost 0 bases. Germline lookup yields CDR1 MNHNS and CDR2 SASEGT. The CDR3 runs to 16 residues. Here the CDR3 reads CASSPTGGQANYGYTF. The CDR3 DNA follows: TGTGCCAGCAGCCCCACAGGGGGGCAAGCTAACTATGGCTACACCTTC.

This clonotype was counted ten times or more. The chain has TRBV12-3 or TRBV12-4 and TRBJ2-5; possible D gene TRBD1, 5 bases. Trimming took off 4 bases at V and 2 bases at J, with 14 bases between the two ends. The CDR3 loop spans 15 amino acids. The CDR3 DNA reads as TGTGCCAGCAGTTCACTGGTGACAGCACAAGAGACCCAGTACTTC. Translating gives CASSSLVTAQETQYF.

This clonotype was found many times. This chain uses TRBV15 with TRBJ1-4, with 8 positions matching TRBD1. With V trimmed by 4 bases and J by 7 bases, 8 bases remained unmatched. This CDR3 spans 15 amino acids. Germline V lookup: CDR1 LNHNV, CDR2 YYDKDF (reference sequence). The CDR3, as DNA: TGTGCCACCAGCATAGAAGACAGGGGCAGTGAAAAACTGTTTTTT. As protein: CATSIEDRGSEKLFF.

This clonotype was recorded a few times. The chain recombines TRBV18 with TRBJ1-1; 8 nucleotides agree with TRBD1. Germline-derived CDR1 and CDR2 are KGHSH and LQKENI. CDR3 length equals 14 residues. Losses at the gene ends were 2 bases for V and 7 bases for J; bases not matched to a gene: 6. The CDR3 here is CASSPAGTGHEAFF. CDR3 in DNA: TGTGCCAGCTCACCAGCCGGGACAGGTCATGAAGCTTTCTTT.

CDR3 sequence: CASSTGPLGDEQFF. The CDR3 DNA is TGTGCCAGCAGCACGGGCCCCCTTGGGGATGAGCAGTTCTTC. The chain combines TRBV5-6 with TRBJ2-1, with D unresolved. The CDR3 loop spans 14 amino acids. Deletions cut 4 bases from V and 8 bases from J, with 16 bases between. Per germline, CDR1 SGHDT and CDR2 YYEEEE.

This clonotype was observed a handful of times. DNA for the CDR3: TGCGCCAGCAGTCCGGGCCTCTATAATTCACCCCTCCACTTT. The encoded protein is CASSPGLYNSPLHF. The rearrangement uses TRBV5-1 and TRBJ1-6; no definite D call. Deletions cut 5 bases from V and 3 bases from J, with 9 bases between. The CDR3 consists of 14 residues. Germline CDR1 SGHRS, CDR2 YFSETQ.

There are many counts of this clonotype. The V gene is TRBV30, the J gene TRBJ1-6; the match to TRBD1 covers 8 bases. The CDR3 is 15 amino acids. The trim removed 2 bases at V and 7 bases at J, leaving 7 bases unmatched. Germline V gene lookup returns CDR1 GTSNPN and CDR2 SVGIG (reference sequence). The CDR3 reads CAWSLQGAPNSPLHF. The CDR3, as DNA: TGTGCCTGGAGTCTTCAGGGGGCTCCCAATTCACCCCTCCACTTT.

This clonotype occurred many times. J is TRBJ2-7 and V is TRBV6-1; weak D call: TRBD2 (5 bases). V was shortened by 4 bases and J by 2 bases, with 15 bases between the two germline ends. Germline CDR1 reads MNHNS; CDR2 reads SASEGT. The CDR3 spans 15 residues. DNA for the CDR3: TGTGCCAGCAGTGCCCCGGAGGCGGAGACCTACGAGCAGTACTTC. This translates into CASSAPEAETYEQYF.

Concerning this clonotype: A read error is possible here, since a much larger clone lies one base away. The chain has TRBV10-3 and TRBJ1-2; TRBD1 agrees at 7 bases. J lost 6 bases, V lost 2 bases, and 6 bases had no gene match. The CDR3 length is 14 residues. The germline V gene has CDR1 ENHRY and CDR2 SYGVKD. This CDR3 reads CAISEGSGGNGYTF. In DNA form, the CDR3 reads TGTGCCATCAGTGAGGGGTCAGGGGGGAATGGCTACACCTTC.

V usage is TRBV2 and J usage is TRBJ2-7, with D unresolved. The CDR3 length is 14 residues. Germline CDR1 is SNHLY and CDR2 is FYNNEI. V lost 6 bases, J lost 0 bases, and 12 bases lay in between. CDR3 in amino acids: CASRDGGFSYEQYF. The CDR3 coding sequence is TGTGCCAGCAGAGACGGTGGGTTCTCCTACGAGCAGTACTTC. The entire variable domain, with the rest obtained from reference TRBV2 and TRBJ2-7, is as follows: EPEVTQTPSHQVTQMGQEVILRCVPISNHLYFYWYRQILGQKVEFLVSFYNNEISEKSEIFDDQFSVERPDGSNFTLKIRSTKLEDSAMYFCASRDGGFSYEQYFGPGTRLTVT.

This clonotype occurred a few times. The chain has TRBV29-1 and TRBJ1-1; TRBD1 agrees at 10 bases. The CDR3 runs 14 residues. V gave up 6 bases and J gave up 0 bases; unmatched junction bases: 4. Germline values: CDR1 SQVTM, CDR2 ANQGSEA. Here the CDR3 reads CSVTGGALNTEAFF. CDR3 sequence (DNA): TGCAGCGTGACAGGGGGCGCGTTGAACACTGAAGCTTTCTTT.

This clonotype was detected many times. This chain links TRBV5-6 with TRBJ2-1; 12 bases line up with TRBD1. Per germline, CDR1 SGHDT and CDR2 YYEEEE. J gave up 5 bases and V 3 bases, and 9 bases lay outside the gene matches. This CDR3 spans 17 amino acids. In nucleotides, the CDR3 is TGTGCCAGCAGCTCCCGGGACAGGGGGCGCCCCGACAATGAGCAGTTCTTC. It is translated as CASSSRDRGRPDNEQFF.

The V and J genes are TRBV9 and TRBJ2-2, with a weak D call TRBD1 (5 bases). This CDR3 is built from 18 residues. Trimming left V 0 bases short and J 0 bases short, with 15 bases between. The germline CDR1 and CDR2 sequences are SGDLS and YYNGEE. CDR3 bases: TGTGCCAGCAGCGTAGCTGGGGCGTCGGTCCCGAACACCGGGGAGCTGTTTTTT. It specifies CASSVAGASVPNTGELFF.

This clonotype was seen repeatedly, ten times or more. This chain uses TRBV3-1 with TRBJ2-3; no definite D call. Germline V gives CDR1 LGHDT, CDR2 YNNKEL (reference sequence). The ends were cut back, 0 bases at V and 1 base at J, with 8 bases in the middle. The CDR3 sequence is 15 residues long. The CDR3 sequence: CASSQDMVGTDTQYF. The CDR3 coding sequence is TGTGCCAGCAGCCAAGATATGGTGGGCACAGATACGCAGTATTTT.

This clonotype occurred many times. This chain links TRBV29-1 with TRBJ1-1; TRBD1 might be the D (5 bases). The CDR3 extends over 13 amino acids. Germline assignment: CDR1 SQVTM and CDR2 ANQGSEA. The V gene lost 4 bases and the J gene lost 1 base, with 10 bases spanning the gap. The CDR3 DNA is TGCAGCGTTGGGGGACGTTCGAACACTGAAGCTTTCTTT. Translating gives CSVGGRSNTEAFF.

This clonotype was observed many times. This chain connects TRBV7-8 to TRBJ2-1; 9 bases line up with TRBD2. Germline trimming cut 5 bases from V and 2 bases from J; bases unmatched to any gene: 4. CDR3 length equals 15 residues. The germline V gene has CDR1 SGHVS and CDR2 FQNEAQ. Here the CDR3 reads CASSPLAGAYNEQFF. The CDR3 region has the DNA TGTGCCAGCAGCCCTTTAGCGGGAGCCTACAATGAGCAGTTCTTC.

Only a few counts were recorded for this clonotype. V gene TRBV15 combines with J gene TRBJ2-5; no reliable D call. The V end lost 2 bases, the J end lost 5 bases, and 9 bases lay between the germline ends. The CDR3 extends over 13 amino acids. The germline V gene has CDR1 LNHNV and CDR2 YYDKDF (reference sequence). Here the CDR3 DNA reads TGTGCCACCAGCAGACCCTACCCCGAGACCCAGTACTTC. Translated, it gives CATSRPYPETQYF.